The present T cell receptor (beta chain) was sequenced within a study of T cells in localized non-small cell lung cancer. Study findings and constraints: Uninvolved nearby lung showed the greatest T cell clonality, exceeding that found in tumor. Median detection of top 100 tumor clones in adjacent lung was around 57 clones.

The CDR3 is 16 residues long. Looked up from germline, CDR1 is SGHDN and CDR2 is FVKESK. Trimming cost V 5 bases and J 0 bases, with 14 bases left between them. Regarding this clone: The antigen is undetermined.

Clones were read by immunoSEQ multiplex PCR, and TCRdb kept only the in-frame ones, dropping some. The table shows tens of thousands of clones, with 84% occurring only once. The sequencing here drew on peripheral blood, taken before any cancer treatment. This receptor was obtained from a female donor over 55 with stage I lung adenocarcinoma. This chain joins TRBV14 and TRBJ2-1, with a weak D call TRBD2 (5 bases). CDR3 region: CASSYALGSSYNEQFF. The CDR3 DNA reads TGTGCCAGCAGCTATGCCTTAGGGAGCTCCTACAATGAGCAGTTCTTC. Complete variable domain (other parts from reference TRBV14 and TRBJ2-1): EAGVTQFPSHSVIEKGQTVTLRCDPISGHDNLYWYRRVMGKEIKFLLHFVKESKQDESGMPNNRFLAERTGGTYSTLKVQPAELEDSGVYFCASSYALGSSYNEQFFGPGTRLTVL.